This T cell receptor beta chain was sequenced in a study of graft-versus-host responses after intestinal transplantation. Germline V gene data show CDR1 as MDHEN and CDR2 as SYDVKM. CDR3 length equals 18 residues. The V and J ends lost 1 base and 1 base respectively, with 17 bases between them. Libraries were prepared by immunoSEQ multiplex PCR; TCRdb keeps only in-frame clonotypes and omits some of them. This sample has about 110,000 clones, with around 94% found just once. This clone was counted a single time. Its cognate antigen is unknown. The receptor comes from a human donor who was the organ donor for an intestinal transplant. The chain employs TRBV28 and TRBJ1-3; D may be TRBD1 (5 bases). This sample comprised unstimulated CD8+ T cells sorted from spleen or lymph node cells, obtained before transplant. The CDR3 bases are TGTGCCAGCAGTTTATATCTTGTGGGGACCGAATCTGGAAACACCATATATTTT. Translated, it gives CASSLYLVGTESGNTIYF.